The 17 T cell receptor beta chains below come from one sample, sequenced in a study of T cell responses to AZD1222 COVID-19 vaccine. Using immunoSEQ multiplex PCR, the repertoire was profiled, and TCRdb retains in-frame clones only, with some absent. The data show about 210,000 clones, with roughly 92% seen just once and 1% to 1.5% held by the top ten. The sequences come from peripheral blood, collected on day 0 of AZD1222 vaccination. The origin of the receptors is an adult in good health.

The CDR3 sequence: CASSRGPVSNQPQHF. CDR3 nucleotide sequence: TGTGCCAGCAGTCGCGGACCGGTTAGCAATCAGCCCCAGCATTTT. The chain combines TRBV27 with TRBJ1-5; no firm D call. The CDR3 has 15 residues. CDR1 is MNHEY and CDR2 is SMNVEV in the germline V gene (reference sequence). Trimming pared 5 bases from V and 0 bases from J, leaving 11 bases between.

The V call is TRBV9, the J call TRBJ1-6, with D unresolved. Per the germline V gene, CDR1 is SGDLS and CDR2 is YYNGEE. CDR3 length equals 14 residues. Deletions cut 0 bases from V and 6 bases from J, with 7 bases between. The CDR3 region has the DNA TGTGCCAGCAGCGTAGCGGTATCTAATTCACCCCTCCACTTT. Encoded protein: CASSVAVSNSPLHF.

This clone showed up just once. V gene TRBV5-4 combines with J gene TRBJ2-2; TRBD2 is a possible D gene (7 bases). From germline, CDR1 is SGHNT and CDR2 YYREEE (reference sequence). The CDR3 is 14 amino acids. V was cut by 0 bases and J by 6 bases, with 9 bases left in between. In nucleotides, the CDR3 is TGTGCCAGCAGCTTGGAGGGGGGGGCCGGGGAGCTGTTTTTT. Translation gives CASSLEGGAGELFF.

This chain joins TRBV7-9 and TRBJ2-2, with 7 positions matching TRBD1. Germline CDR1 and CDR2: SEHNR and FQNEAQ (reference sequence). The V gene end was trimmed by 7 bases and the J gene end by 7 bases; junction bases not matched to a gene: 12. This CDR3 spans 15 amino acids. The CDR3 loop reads CASNPRDRASGELFF. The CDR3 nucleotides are TGTGCCAGCAACCCAAGAGACAGGGCAAGCGGGGAGCTGTTTTTT.

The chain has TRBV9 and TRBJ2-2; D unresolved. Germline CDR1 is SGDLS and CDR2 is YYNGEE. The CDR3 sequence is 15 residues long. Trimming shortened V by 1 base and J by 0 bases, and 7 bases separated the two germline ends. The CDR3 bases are TGTGCCAGCAGCGTATTTCTATCGAACACCGGGGAGCTGTTTTTT. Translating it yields CASSVFLSNTGELFF.

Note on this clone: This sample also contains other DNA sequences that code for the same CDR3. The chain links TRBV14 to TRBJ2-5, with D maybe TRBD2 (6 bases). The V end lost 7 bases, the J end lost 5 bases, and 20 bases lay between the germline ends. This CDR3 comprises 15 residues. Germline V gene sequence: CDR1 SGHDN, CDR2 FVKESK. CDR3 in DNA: TGTGCCAGCACCCCGGGGCGGGGTCCGAGGGAGACCCAGTACTTC. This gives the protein CASTPGRGPRETQYF.

CDR3 DNA: TGTGCCAGCAGCCAAATTAGGGGGTATGGTGAAGCTTTCTTT. Translation: CASSQIRGYGEAFF. The chain couples TRBV3-1 (or the pseudogene TRBV3-2) to TRBJ1-1; D perhaps matches TRBD1 (6 bases). This CDR3 region has 14 residues. The V end lost 2 bases, the J end lost 7 bases, and 14 bases lay between the germline ends. Per germline, CDR1 LGHDT and CDR2 YNNKEL (reference sequence).

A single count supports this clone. CDR3 amino acids: CASSPFSGPGELFF. The CDR3 nucleotides read TGTGCCAGCAGCCCTTTTTCGGGTCCCGGGGAGCTGTTTTTT. V is TRBV3-1 (or the pseudogene TRBV3-2) and J is TRBJ2-2; the D is unclear. Germline V CDR1 and CDR2: LGHDT, YNNKEL (reference sequence). CDR3 size: 14 residues. The V and J ends lost 4 bases and 6 bases respectively, with 12 bases between them.

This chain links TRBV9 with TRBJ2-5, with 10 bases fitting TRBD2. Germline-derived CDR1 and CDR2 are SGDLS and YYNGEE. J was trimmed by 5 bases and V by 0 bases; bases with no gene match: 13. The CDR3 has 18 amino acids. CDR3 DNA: TGTGCCAGCAGCGTAGGTGCTCTAGCGGGGGCTCCACGGGAGACCCAGTACTTC. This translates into CASSVGALAGAPRETQYF.

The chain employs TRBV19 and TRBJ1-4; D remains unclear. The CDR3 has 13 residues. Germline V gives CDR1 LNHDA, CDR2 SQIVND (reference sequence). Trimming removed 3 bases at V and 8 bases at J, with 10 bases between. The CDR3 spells CASSIFMGEKLFF. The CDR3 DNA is TGTGCCAGTAGTATTTTCATGGGAGAAAAACTGTTTTTT.

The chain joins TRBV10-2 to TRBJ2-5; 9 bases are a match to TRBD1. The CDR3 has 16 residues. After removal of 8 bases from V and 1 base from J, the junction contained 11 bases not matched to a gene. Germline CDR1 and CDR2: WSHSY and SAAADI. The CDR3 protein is CASQKGQGRFQETQYF. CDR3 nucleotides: TGCGCCAGCCAAAAAGGACAGGGGAGGTTCCAAGAGACCCAGTACTTC.

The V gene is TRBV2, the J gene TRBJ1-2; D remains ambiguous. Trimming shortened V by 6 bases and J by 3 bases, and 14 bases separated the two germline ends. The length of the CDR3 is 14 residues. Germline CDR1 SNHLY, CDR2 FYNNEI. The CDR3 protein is CASRERTKDYGYTF. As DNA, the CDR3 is TGTGCCAGCAGGGAACGGACGAAGGACTATGGCTACACCTTC.

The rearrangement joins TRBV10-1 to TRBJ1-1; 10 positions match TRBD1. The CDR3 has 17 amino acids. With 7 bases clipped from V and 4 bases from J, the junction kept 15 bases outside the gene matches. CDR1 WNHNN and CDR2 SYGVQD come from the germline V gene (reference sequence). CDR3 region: CASTGQGGSSGGTEAFF. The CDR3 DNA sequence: TGCGCCAGCACAGGACAGGGGGGATCTTCAGGGGGCACTGAAGCTTTCTTT.

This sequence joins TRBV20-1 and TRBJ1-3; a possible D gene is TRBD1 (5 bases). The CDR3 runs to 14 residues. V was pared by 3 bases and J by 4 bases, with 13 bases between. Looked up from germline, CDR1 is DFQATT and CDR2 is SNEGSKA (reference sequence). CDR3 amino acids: CSASTGPGGNTIYF. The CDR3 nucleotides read TGCAGTGCTAGTACAGGCCCGGGGGGAAACACCATATATTTT.

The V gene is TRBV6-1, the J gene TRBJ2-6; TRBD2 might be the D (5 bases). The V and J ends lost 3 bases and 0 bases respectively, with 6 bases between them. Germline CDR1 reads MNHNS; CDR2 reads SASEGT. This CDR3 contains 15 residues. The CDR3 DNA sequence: TGTGCCAGCAGTGACCGGGACTCTGGGGCCAACGTCCTGACTTTC. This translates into CASSDRDSGANVLTF.

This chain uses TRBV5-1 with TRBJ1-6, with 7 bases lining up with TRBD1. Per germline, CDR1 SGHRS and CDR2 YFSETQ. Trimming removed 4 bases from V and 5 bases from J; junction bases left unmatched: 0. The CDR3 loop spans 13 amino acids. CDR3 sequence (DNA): TGCGCCAGCAGCGGGACAGATAATTCACCCCTCCACTTT. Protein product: CASSGTDNSPLHF. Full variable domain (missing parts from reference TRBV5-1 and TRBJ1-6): KAGVTQTPRYLIKTRGQQVTLSCSPISGHRSVSWYQQTPGQGLQFLFEYFSETQRNKGNFPGRFSGRQFSNSRSEMNVSTLELGDSALYLCASSGTDNSPLHFGNGTRLTVT.

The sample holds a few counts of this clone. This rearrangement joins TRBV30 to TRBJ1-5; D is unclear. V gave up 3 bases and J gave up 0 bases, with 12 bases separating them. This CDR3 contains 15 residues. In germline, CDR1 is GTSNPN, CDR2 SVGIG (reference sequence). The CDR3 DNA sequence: TGTGCCTGGAGCCGCGACGGCTTTAGCAATCAGCCCCAGCATTTT. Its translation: CAWSRDGFSNQPQHF.